These 7 T cell receptor beta chains share one sample of origin, sequenced in a study of blood T cell repertoires in COVID-19. Sequencing was performed with immunoSEQ multiplex PCR; in TCRdb, only in-frame clones are kept and a portion is missing. The sample yields 13,000 or so clones, more than 70% seen once. Source material: peripheral blood. The source is a human donor in a cohort sampled during active COVID-19.

V gene TRBV11-2 combines with J gene TRBJ1-6; 7 bases agree with TRBD1. Trimming removed 0 bases from V and 7 bases from J; junction bases left unmatched: 3. The CDR3 runs to 15 residues. Germline loops: CDR1 SGHAT, CDR2 FQNNGV. Written as DNA, the CDR3 is TGTGCCAGCAGCTTAGATCGACAGGGAAATTCACCCCTCCACTTT. Protein: CASSLDRQGNSPLHF.

The chain joins TRBV5-1 to TRBJ2-2; D ambiguous. V was shortened by 4 bases and J by 0 bases, with 10 bases between the two germline ends. Germline CDR1 is SGHRS and CDR2 is YFSETQ. CDR3 length: 15 residues. The CDR3 loop is CASSPVSANTGELFF. The CDR3 bases are TGCGCCAGCAGCCCCGTCTCCGCGAACACCGGGGAGCTGTTTTTT.

The CDR3 bases are TGTGCCAGCAGCAGACTAGCGGGGGGAGACAATGAGCAGTTCTTC. Its translation is CASSRLAGGDNEQFF. This sequence joins TRBV6-5 and TRBJ2-1; 13 bases line up with TRBD2. V lost 6 bases and J lost 5; bases outside the gene matches: 4. Germline V gene sequence: CDR1 MNHEY, CDR2 SVGAGI. This CDR3 spans 15 amino acids.

V usage is TRBV12-5 and J usage is TRBJ2-3; 8 bases fit TRBD2. Germline CDR1 is LGHNT and CDR2 is FRNRAP. V shed 3 bases, J shed 1 base, and the junction held 6 bases outside the gene matches. The CDR3 runs 16 residues. CDR3: CASGFGSRGGTDTQYF. Written as DNA, the CDR3 is TGTGCTAGTGGTTTTGGGTCGCGGGGGGGCACAGATACGCAGTATTTT.

This clone is a singleton in its sample. V usage is TRBV7-9 and J usage is TRBJ2-7, with 12 positions matching TRBD1. After removal of 3 bases from V and 5 bases from J, the junction contained 5 bases not matched to a gene. This CDR3 region has 15 residues. CDR1 is SEHNR and CDR2 is FQNEAQ in the germline V gene (reference sequence). As DNA, the CDR3 is TGTGCCAGCAGCTTCGGGACAGGGGGCGGGAACGAGCAGTACTTC. Translation gives CASSFGTGGGNEQYF.

This chain uses TRBV7-2 with TRBJ2-5, with TRBD2 matching 9 bases. The junction had 8 bases not matched to a gene; V was cut back by 5 bases and J by 4 bases. Germline CDR1 is SGHTA and CDR2 is FQGNSA. This CDR3 has 15 amino acids. CDR3 in DNA: TGTGCCAGCAGCCCTAGCGGGAATCGTCGAGAGACCCAGTACTTC. It codes for CASSPSGNRRETQYF. The complete variable domain, with remaining parts taken from reference TRBV7-2 and TRBJ2-5, reads GAGVSQSPSNKVTEKGKDVELRCDPISGHTALYWYRQSLGQGLEFLIYFQGNSAPDKSGLPSDRFSAERTGGSVSTLTIQRTQQEDSAVYLCASSPSGNRRETQYFGPGTRLLVL.

The chain has TRBV4-3 and TRBJ1-5, with D possibly being TRBD1 (6 bases). The CDR3 is made up of 15 amino acids. Germline V gene lookup returns CDR1 LGHNA and CDR2 YSLEER. Trimming removed 4 bases from V and 5 bases from J, with 15 bases in between. The CDR3 nucleotides read TGCGCCAGCAGCCGAGAGACAGGAGCTGATCAGCCCCAGCATTTT. This translates into CASSRETGADQPQHF.